The clone carrying this TCR beta chain appeared a few times. This sample is drawn from a study of blood T cell repertoires in COVID-19. Across the study: Acute-phase and convalescent COVID-19 samples originated in the United States, Italy and Spain. PBMCs, B-cell-depleted T cells, or T cells were the source of the cDNA or gDNA that made up the material.

Germline CDR1 is KGHSH and CDR2 is LQKENI. With 3 bases removed from V and 0 bases from J, the gap between germline ends came to 14 bases. The CDR3 is 16 residues long. Enrollment of patients from Seattle took place during active infection, with longitudinal follow-up. Authors' data handling: From reference gene primer amplification, estimates of nucleated cell counts were derived. Here immunoSEQ multiplex PCR was the method, and the copy in TCRdb shows in-frame clones only, minus some. The V and J calls and the clone size are those of that table, but D and trimming were determined from the DNA. The sample lists 150,000 to 180,000 clones; 65% to 90% were seen once.

This rearrangement joins TRBV18 to TRBJ1-1, with D maybe TRBD1 (5 bases). This TCR came from a woman aged 55 to 70 with COVID-19, enrolled during active disease. The source material was peripheral blood. The DNA for the CDR3 is TGTGCCAGCTCACCCCGACAGACCTCCATGAACACTGAAGCTTTCTTT. Protein: CASSPRQTSMNTEAFF. The full variable domain, in which reference TRBV18 and TRBJ1-1 provide the parts outside the CDR3, is NAGVMQNPRHLVRRRGQEARLRCSPMKGHSHVYWYRQLPEEGLKFMVYLQKENIIDESGMPKERFSAEFPKEGPSILRIQQVVRGDSAAYFCASSPRQTSMNTEAFFGQGTRLTVV.